This TCR beta chain was retrieved from a study of CD4 T cells in relation to SARS-CoV-2 and coronaviruses. The overall study: PBMCs were cultured with antigen for around nine days before TCR beta sequencing. No peptide or an HIV-1 Nef peptide pool served as negative control.

CDR1 LGHNA and CDR2 YNFKEQ come from the germline V gene. CDR3 length: 17 amino acids. The V gene end was trimmed by 1 base and the J gene end by 2 bases; junction bases not matched to a gene: 9. The data were produced by immunoSEQ multiplex PCR, yet TCRdb's version contains in-frame clones alone and is incomplete. The table records 20,000 or so clones, around 80% of them present only once. The unexposed donors gave CD4+ T cells in about 2010-2018, prior to COVID-19. After about 10 days of culture, CD4+ T cells were isolated. Testing used SARS-CoV-2 S/N and four cold-coronavirus spikes on unexposed-donor CD4+ T cells, cells permitting. Details on this clone: Its antigen is not identified.

This sequence originates from a human donor in good health. This chain links TRBV4-2 with TRBJ2-5, with TRBD2 matching over 8 bases. Sequencing was done on a sample of CD4+ T cells from PBMCs, cultured in vitro. The CDR3 DNA reads as TGTGCCAGCAGCCAAGTAGGATTGGCGGGAGGACAAGAGACCCAGTACTTC. Amino acid sequence: CASSQVGLAGGQETQYF.